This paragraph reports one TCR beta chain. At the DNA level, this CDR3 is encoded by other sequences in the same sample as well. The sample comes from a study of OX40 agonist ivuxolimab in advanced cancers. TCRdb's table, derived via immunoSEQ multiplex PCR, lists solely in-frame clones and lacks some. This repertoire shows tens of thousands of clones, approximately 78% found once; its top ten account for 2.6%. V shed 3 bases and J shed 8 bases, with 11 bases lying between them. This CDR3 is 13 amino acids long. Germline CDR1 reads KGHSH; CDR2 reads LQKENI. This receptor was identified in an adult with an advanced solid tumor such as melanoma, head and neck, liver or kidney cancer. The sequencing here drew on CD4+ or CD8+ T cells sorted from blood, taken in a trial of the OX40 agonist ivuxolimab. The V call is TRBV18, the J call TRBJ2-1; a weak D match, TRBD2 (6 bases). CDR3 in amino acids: CASSPHPSDEQFF. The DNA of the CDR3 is TGTGCCAGCTCACCGCATCCTAGCGATGAGCAGTTCTTC.